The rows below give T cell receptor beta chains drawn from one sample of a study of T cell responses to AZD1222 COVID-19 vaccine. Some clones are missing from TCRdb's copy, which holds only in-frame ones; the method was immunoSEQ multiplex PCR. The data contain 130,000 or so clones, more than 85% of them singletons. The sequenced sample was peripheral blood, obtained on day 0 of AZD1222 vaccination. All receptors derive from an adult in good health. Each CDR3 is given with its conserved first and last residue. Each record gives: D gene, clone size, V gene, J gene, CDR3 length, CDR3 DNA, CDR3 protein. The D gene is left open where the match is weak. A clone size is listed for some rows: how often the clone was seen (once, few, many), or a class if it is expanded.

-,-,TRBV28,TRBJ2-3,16,TGTGCCAGCAGTTTACTCGGGACATTTAGCACAGATACGCAGTATTTT,CASSLLGTFSTDTQYF
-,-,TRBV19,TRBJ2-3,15,TGTGCCAGTAGTATTAGACCGGGACGGACCAATACGCAGTATTTT,CASSIRPGRTNTQYF
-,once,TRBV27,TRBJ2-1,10,TGTGCCAGCAGCGACCCTAATCCGTTCTTC,CASSDPNPFF
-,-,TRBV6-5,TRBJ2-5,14,TGTGCCAGCAGTTACCCAGGGTACCAAGAGACCCAGTACTTC,CASSYPGYQETQYF
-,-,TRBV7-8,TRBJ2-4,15,TGTGCCAGCAGCTCCCTATCTAGCATTAAAAACATTCAGTACTTC,CASSSLSSIKNIQYF
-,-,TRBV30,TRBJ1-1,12,TGTGCCTGGGACCGATTGAACACTGAAGCTTTCTTT,CAWDRLNTEAFF
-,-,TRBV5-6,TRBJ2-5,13,TGTGCCAGCAGCTTGTACGGCCACGGGGCCCAGTACTTC,CASSLYGHGAQYF
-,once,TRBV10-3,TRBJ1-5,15,TGTGCCATCAGTGAGTCGTTGGGGGGGAATCAGCCCCAGCATTTT,CAISESLGGNQPQHF
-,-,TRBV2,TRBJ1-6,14,TGTGCCAGCACTTATGGACCGAATAATTCACCCCTCCACTTT,CASTYGPNNSPLHF
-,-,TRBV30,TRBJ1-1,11,TGTGCCTGGAAAAAGGGCACTGAAGCTTTCTTT,CAWKKGTEAFF
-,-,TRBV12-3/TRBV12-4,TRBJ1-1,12,TGTGCCAGCAGTCGTCGGGACACTGAAGCTTTCTTT,CASSRRDTEAFF
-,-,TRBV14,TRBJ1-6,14,TGTGCCAGCAGCCCCAGACGAGTTAATTCACCCCTCCACTTT,CASSPRRVNSPLHF
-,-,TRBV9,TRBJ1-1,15,TGTGCCAGCAGCCCCCGGACAGCCATGAACACTGAAGCTTTCTTT,CASSPRTAMNTEAFF
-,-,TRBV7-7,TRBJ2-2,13,TGTGCTAGCAGCAAGGACAGTACCGGGGAGCTGTTTTTT,CASSKDSTGELFF
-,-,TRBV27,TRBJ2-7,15,TGTGCCAGCAGAAGGGCCGGCAGGGGCACCTACGAGCAGTACTTC,CASRRAGRGTYEQYF
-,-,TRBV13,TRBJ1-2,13,TGTGCCAGCAGCCTGGGTCAGGGCGATGGCTACACCTTC,CASSLGQGDGYTF
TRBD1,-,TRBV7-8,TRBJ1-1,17,TGTGCCAGCAGCTCCCGTCCCGGGACAGGGATAAACACTGAAGCTTTCTTT,CASSSRPGTGINTEAFF
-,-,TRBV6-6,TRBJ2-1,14,TGTGCCTCACGGGAAGGGGGCTCCTACAATGAGCAGTTCTTC,CASREGGSYNEQFF
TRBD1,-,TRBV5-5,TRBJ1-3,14,TGTGCCAGCAGCGCGGGACAGCCTGGAAACACCATATATTTT,CASSAGQPGNTIYF
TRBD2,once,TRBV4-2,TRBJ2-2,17,TGTGCCAGCAGCCAAGCTTCCGGCGGGAGAGTCCGCGGGGAGCTGTTTTTT,CASSQASGGRVRGELFF
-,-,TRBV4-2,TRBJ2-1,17,TGTGCCAGCAGCCTGACCTCGGGCTCTACAGGAGGCAATGAGCAGTTCTTC,CASSLTSGSTGGNEQFF
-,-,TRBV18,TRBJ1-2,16,TGTGCCAGCTCACCAATAATTTTGGGACATAACTATGGCTACACCTTC,CASSPIILGHNYGYTF
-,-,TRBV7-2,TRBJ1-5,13,TGTGCCAGCAGCCCTGACCCCAATCAGCCCCAGCATTTT,CASSPDPNQPQHF
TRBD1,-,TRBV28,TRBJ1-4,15,TGTGCCAGCAGCCCCGTGACAGGGGGCTATGAAAAACTGTTTTTT,CASSPVTGGYEKLFF
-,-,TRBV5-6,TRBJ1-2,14,TGTGCCAGCAGCTTAAGGGCGACCAACTATGGCTACACCTTC,CASSLRATNYGYTF
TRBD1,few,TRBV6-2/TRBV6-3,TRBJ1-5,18,TGTGCCAGCAGTAATCCAATGGGCGAGGGGGCAAGCAATCAGCCCCAGCATTTT,CASSNPMGEGASNQPQHF
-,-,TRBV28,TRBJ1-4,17,TGTGCCAGCCCCGAGAGGGACGGGGTACGATCTAATGAAAAACTGTTTTTT,CASPERDGVRSNEKLFF
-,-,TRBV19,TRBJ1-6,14,TGTGCCAGTAGTATCGCGACAGAAGGATCACCCCTCCACTTT,CASSIATEGSPLHF
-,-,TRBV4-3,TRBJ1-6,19,TGCGCCAGCAGCCAATTATCTAACCGGGGGGGCGGCAAAAATTCACCCCTCCACTTT,CASSQLSNRGGGKNSPLHF
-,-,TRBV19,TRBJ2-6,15,TGTGCCAGTAGCCTACAGGGTAGTGGGGCCAACGTCCTGACTTTC,CASSLQGSGANVLTF